This TCR beta chain was sequenced in a study of blood T cell repertoires in COVID-19. Study-level background: From the United States, Italy and Spain came samples of acute and convalescent COVID-19.

The CDR3 is 14 amino acids. V lost 3 bases to trimming and J lost 4 bases, with 12 bases between them. Per the germline V gene, CDR1 is MDHEN and CDR2 is SYDVKM. The table came from immunoSEQ multiplex PCR; TCRdb's copy has only in-frame clones and leaves some out. The table shows 50,000 to 70,000 clones, with around 87% occurring only once. This TCR was sampled from a human donor with active COVID-19. The donor label of this sample is uncertain. The specimen sequenced was peripheral blood. The chain carries TRBV28 and TRBJ1-2; D gene uncertain. Written as DNA, the CDR3 is TGTGCCAGCAGTTTCCTCAGCGGAAGCTATGGCTACACCTTC. Translation gives CASSFLSGSYGYTF.